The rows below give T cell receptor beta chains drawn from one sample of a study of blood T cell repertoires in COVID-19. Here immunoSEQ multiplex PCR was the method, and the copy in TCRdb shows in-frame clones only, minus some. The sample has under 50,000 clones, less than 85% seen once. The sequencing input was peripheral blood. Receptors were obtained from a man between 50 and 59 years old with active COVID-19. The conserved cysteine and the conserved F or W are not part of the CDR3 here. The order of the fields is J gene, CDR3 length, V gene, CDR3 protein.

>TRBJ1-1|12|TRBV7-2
ASSWGRGNTEAF
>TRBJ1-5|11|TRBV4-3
ASSQDYRQPQH
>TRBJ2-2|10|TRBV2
ASSEFGGELF
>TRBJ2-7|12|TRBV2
ASSGSGMTWEQY
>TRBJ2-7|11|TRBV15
ATSRDRNYEQY
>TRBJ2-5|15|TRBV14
ASSQGTTGSVQETQY
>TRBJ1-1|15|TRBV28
ASSSGQGYNLNTEAF
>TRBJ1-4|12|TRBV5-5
ASRTGATNEKLF
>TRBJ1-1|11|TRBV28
ASFLQEPTEAF
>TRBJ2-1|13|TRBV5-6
ASSVFLGLDNEQF
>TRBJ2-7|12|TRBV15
ATSRDFSNYEQY
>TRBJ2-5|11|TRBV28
ASRNRVLETQY
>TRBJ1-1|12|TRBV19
ASSLQGADTEAF
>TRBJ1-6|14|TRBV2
ASSETGGINNSPLH
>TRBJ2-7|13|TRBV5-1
ASSLGLAGVYEQY
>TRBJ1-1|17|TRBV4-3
ASSHSPGTGKKLNTEAF
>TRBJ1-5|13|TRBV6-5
ASSKRGGSNQPQH
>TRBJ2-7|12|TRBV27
ASSLDRQNYEQY
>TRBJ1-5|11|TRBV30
AWLGGGYQPQH
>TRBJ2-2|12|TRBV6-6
ASTSTSFSGELF
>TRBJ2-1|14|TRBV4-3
ASSQDGGGSYNEQF
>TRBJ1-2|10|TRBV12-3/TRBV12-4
AIQGLDYGYT
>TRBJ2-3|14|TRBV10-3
AIRNPSGGRTDTQY
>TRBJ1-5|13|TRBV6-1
ASSEAAGAGQPQH
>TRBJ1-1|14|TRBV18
ASSPRIQGPDTEAF
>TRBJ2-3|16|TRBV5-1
ASSLARVAGRGTDTQY
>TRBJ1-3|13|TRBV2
ASNLRLGRGNTIY
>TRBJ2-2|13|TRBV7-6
ASSSLGGVSGELF
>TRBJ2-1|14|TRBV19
ASSTTQLTAYNEQF
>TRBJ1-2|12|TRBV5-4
ASSTGTVDYGYT
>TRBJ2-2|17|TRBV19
ASSMNHKWGESNTGELF
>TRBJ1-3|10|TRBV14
ASRRSGNTIY
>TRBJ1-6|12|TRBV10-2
ASSLTGINSPLH
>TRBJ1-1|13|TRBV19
ASSRGFSMGTEAF
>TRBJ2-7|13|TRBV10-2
ASRGLAGGSYEQY
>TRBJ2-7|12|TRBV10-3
AISHGTGQNEQY
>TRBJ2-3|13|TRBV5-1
ASTLTGMGTDTQY
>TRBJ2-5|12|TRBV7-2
ASSLGRGEGTQY
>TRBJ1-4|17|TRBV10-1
ASSEIQGQSFATNEKLF
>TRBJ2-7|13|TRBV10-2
ASRNRQGGSYEQY
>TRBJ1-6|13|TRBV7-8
ASSLQTGVLSPLH
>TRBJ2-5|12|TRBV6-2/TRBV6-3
ASSYGGTVETQY
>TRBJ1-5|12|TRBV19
ASSQGQLNQPQH
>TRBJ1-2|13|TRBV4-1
ASSYGQGLLGGYT
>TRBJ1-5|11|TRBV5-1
ASRQGFGQPQH
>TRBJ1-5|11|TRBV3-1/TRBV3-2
ASSQDGNQPQH